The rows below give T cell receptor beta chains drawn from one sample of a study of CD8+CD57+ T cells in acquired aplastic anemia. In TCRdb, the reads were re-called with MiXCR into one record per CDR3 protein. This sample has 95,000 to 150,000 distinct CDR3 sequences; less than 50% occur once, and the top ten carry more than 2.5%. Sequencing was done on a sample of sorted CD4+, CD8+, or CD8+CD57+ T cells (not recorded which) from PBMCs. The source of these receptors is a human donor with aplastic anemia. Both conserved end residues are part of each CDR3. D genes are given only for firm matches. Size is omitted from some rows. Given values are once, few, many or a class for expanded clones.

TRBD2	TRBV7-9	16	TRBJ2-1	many	CASSSAGGTSLGEQFF	TGTGCCAGCAGCTCCGCGGGCGGGACTAGCTTAGGTGAGCAGTTCTTC
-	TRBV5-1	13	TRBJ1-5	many	CASSSSLNQPQHF	TGCGCCAGCAGCTCATCGCTGAATCAGCCCCAGCATTTT
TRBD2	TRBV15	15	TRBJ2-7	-	CATSRDRDYSYERYF	TGCGCCACCAGCAGAGATAGGGACTATTCCTACGAGCGGTACTTC
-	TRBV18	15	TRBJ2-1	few	CASRSPVHSYNEQFF	TGTGCCAGTCGCTCACCGGTTCATTCTTACAATGAGCAGTTCTTC
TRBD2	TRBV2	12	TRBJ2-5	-	CASLGTNQPQYF	TGTGCCAGCCTAGGGACTAATCAGCCCCAGTACTTC
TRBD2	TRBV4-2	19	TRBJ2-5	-	CASSQDDRLAGGVQETQYF	TGTGCCAGCAGCCAAGATGATAGGCTAGCGGGGGGGGTACAAGAGACCCAGTACTTC
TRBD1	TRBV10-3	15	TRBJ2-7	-	CGISGGDRGIYEQYF	TGTGGCATCAGTGGGGGGGACAGGGGAATCTACGAGCAGTACTTC
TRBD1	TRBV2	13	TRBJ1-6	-	CASVRDRNSPLHF	TGTGCCAGCGTCCGGGACAGAAATTCACCCCTCCACTTT
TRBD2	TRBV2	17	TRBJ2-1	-	CASSATAGTSGGVEQFF	TGTGCCAGCAGTGCCACTGCCGGGACTAGCGGGGGGGTTGAGCAGTTCTTC
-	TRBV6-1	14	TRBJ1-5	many	CASLQGHSNQPQHF	TGTGCCAGCCTCCAGGGCCATAGCAATCAGCCCCAGCATTTT
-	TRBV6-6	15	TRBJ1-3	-	CASTRGRGSGNTIYF	TGTGCCAGCACCAGGGGAAGGGGGTCTGGAAACACCATATATTTT
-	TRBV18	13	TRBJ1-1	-	CASSPTLNTEAFF	TGTGCCAGCTCACCTACCCTGAACACTGAAGCTTTCTTT
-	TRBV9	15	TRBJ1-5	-	CASSVEGVSSQPQHF	TGTGCCAGCAGCGTAGAAGGGGTTTCGTCGCAGCCCCAGCATTTT
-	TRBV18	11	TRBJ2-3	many	CASRRVDTQYF	TGTGCCAGCCGGCGGGTTGATACGCAGTATTTT
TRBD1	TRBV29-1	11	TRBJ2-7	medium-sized	CSVETGSEQYF	TGCAGCGTGGAGACAGGGTCCGAGCAGTACTTC
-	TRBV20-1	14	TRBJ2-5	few	CGASPPGLQETQYF	TGCGGTGCTAGCCCCCCCGGACTCCAAGAGACCCAGTACTTC
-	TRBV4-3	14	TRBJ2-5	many	CASSQEVAGETQYF	TGCGCCAGCAGCCAGGAAGTCGCCGGAGAGACCCAGTACTTC
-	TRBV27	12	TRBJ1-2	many	CASSFRGGGYTF	TGTGCCAGCAGTTTCAGGGGAGGCGGCTACACCTTC
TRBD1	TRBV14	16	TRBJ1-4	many	CASSQERGQSREKLFF	TGTGCCAGCAGCCAAGAACGGGGACAGAGCCGTGAAAAACTGTTTTTT
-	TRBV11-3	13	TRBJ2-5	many	CASSLTRIETQYF	TGTGCCAGCAGCCTGACTAGGATCGAGACCCAGTACTTC
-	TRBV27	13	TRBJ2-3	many	CASSLMSTDTQYF	TGTGCCAGCAGCCTCATGAGCACAGATACGCAGTATTTT
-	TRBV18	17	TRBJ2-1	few	CASSPPRGSVGHNEQFF	TGTGCCAGCTCACCACCGAGAGGGTCGGTGGGGCACAATGAGCAGTTCTTC
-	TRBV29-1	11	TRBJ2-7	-	CSVTGGYEQYF	TGCAGCGTTACCGGAGGCTACGAGCAGTACTTC
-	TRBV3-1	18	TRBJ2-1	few	CASSHSRLALSSYNEQFF	TGTGCCAGCAGCCATTCAAGGCTAGCGCTGAGCTCCTACAATGAGCAGTTCTTC
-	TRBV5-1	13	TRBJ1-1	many	CASSPSGNTEAFF	TGCGCCAGCAGCCCCTCGGGGAACACTGAAGCTTTCTTT
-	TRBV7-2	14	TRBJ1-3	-	CASSRTNQVHTIYF	TGTGCCAGCAGCCGAACAAATCAGGTTCACACCATATATTTT
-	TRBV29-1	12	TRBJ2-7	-	CSVNQGNYEQYF	TGCAGCGTTAATCAGGGGAACTACGAGCAGTACTTC
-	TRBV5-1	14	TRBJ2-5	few	CASSLGGPQETQYF	TGCGCCAGCAGCTTGGGGGGGCCTCAAGAGACCCAGTACTTC
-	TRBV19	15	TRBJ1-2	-	CASSFKTGSNYGYTF	TGTGCCAGTAGTTTCAAGACAGGAAGTAACTATGGCTACACCTTC
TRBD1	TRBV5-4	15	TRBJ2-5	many	CASSLDLDREETQYF	TGTGCCAGCAGCCTGGATCTGGACAGGGAAGAGACCCAGTACTTC
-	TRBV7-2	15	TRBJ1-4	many	CASSNRAGTNEKLFF	TGTGCCAGCAGCAACAGAGCAGGGACTAATGAAAAACTGTTTTTT
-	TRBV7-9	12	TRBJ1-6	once	CATAGSPGPLHF	TGTGCCACCGCGGGATCCCCGGGCCCCCTCCACTTT
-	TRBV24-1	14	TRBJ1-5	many	CATSGGDPNQPQHF	TGTGCCACCAGTGGAGGAGATCCCAATCAGCCCCAGCATTTT
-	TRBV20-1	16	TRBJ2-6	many	CSVPRLASSGANVLTF	TGCAGTGTGCCTAGACTGGCGAGCTCTGGGGCCAACGTCCTGACTTTC
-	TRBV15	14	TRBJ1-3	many	CATQPIGGGNTIYF	TGTGCCACCCAACCCATCGGGGGAGGAAACACCATATATTTT
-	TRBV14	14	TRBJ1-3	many	CASSPTVSGNTIYF	TGTGCCAGCAGCCCGACGGTTTCTGGAAACACCATATATTTT
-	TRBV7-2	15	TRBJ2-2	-	CASSLRQQNTGELFF	TGTGCCAGCAGCTTAAGGCAACAGAACACCGGGGAGCTGTTTTTT
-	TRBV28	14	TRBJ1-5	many	CASSERGGPQPQHF	TGTGCCAGCAGTGAAAGAGGGGGGCCTCAGCCCCAGCATTTT
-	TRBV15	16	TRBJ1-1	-	CATSRATGPTNTEAFF	TGTGCCACCAGCAGAGCCACCGGACCCACCAACACTGAAGCTTTCTTT
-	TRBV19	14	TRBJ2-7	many	CASRDPGRAYEQYF	TGTGCCAGTAGAGACCCCGGACGCGCCTACGAGCAGTACTTC
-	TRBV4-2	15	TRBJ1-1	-	CASSQGPGRDTEAFF	TGTGCCAGCAGCCAAGGTCCTGGGAGGGACACTGAAGCTTTCTTT
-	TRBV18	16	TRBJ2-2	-	CASSLNDPKNTGELFF	TGTGCCAGCTCTTTGAACGACCCTAAGAACACCGGGGAGCTGTTTTTT
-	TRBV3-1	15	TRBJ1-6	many	CASSQSGRTYSPLHF	TGTGCCAGCAGCCAGTCGGGACGTACTTATTCACCCCTCCACTTT
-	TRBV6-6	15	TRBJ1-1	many	CASSYSWHPNTEAFF	TGTGCCAGCAGTTACTCGTGGCACCCGAACACTGAAGCTTTCTTT
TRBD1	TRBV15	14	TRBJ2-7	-	CATSKGTGESEQYF	TGTGCCACCAGCAAGGGGACAGGGGAGAGCGAGCAGTACTTC
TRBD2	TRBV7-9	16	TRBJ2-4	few	CASSFPPGGGGNIQYF	TGTGCCAGCAGCTTCCCCCCGGGAGGGGGAGGAAACATTCAGTACTTC
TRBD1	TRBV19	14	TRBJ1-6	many	CASNTGQGRSPLHF	TGTGCCAGTAACACGGGACAGGGAAGATCACCCCTCCACTTT
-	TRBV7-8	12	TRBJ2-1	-	CASSHHLAEQFF	TGTGCCAGCAGCCACCACCTAGCGGAGCAGTTCTTC
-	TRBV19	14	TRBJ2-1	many	CASSPLGANNEQFF	TGTGCCAGTAGCCCCTTGGGGGCGAACAATGAGCAGTTCTTC
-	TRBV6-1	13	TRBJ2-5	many	CASTRWGEETQYF	TGTGCCAGCACCAGGTGGGGGGAAGAGACCCAGTACTTC
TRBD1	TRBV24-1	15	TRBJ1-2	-	CATSDTGQGGYSYTF	TGTGCCACCAGTGACACGGGACAGGGAGGCTATAGCTACACCTTC
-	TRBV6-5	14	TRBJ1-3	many	CASSRTGSGNTIYF	TGTGCCAGCAGTCGGACTGGCTCTGGAAACACCATATATTTT
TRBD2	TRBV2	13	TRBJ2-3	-	CASSGGNTDTQYF	TGTGCCTCCAGCGGGGGAAACACAGATACGCAGTATTTT
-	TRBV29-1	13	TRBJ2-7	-	CSVVRGLGYEQYF	TGCAGCGTCGTCAGGGGCTTAGGGTACGAGCAGTACTTC
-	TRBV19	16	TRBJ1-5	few	CASSINDGDSNQPQHF	TGTGCCAGTAGTATAAATGACGGAGATAGCAATCAGCCCCAGCATTTT
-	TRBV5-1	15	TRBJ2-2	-	CSSSLGSSGTGELFF	TGCTCCAGCAGCTTGGGTTCCTCGGGGACCGGGGAGCTGTTTTTT
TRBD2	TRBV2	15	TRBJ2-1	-	CASGRGGGAYNEQFF	TGTGCCAGCGGGAGGGGCGGGGGGGCCTACAATGAGCAGTTCTTC
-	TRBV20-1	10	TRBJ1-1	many	CSAWEREAFF	TGCAGTGCCTGGGAAAGGGAAGCTTTCTTT